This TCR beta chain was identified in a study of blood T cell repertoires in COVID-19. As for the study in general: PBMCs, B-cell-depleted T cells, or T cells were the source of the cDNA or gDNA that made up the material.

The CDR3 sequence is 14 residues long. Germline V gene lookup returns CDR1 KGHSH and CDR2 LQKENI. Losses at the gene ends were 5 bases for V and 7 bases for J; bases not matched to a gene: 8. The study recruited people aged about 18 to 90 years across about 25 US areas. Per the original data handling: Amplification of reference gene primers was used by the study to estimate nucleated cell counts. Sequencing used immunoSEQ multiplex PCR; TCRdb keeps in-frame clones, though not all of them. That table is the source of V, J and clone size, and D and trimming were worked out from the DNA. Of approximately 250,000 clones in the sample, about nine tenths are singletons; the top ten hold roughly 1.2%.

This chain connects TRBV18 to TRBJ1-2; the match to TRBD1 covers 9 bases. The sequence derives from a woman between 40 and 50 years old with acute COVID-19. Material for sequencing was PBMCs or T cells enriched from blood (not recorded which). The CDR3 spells CASSERTGEAGYTF. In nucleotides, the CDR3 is TGTGCCAGCTCAGAACGGACAGGGGAGGCTGGCTACACCTTC.